Presented here are 20 T cell receptor beta chains from one specimen sequenced in a study of blood T cell repertoires in COVID-19. The assay was immunoSEQ multiplex PCR, and TCRdb's table has in-frame clones only and misses some. The repertoire holds fewer than 250,000 clones, about four fifths seen once, with about 7.3% in the top ten. Material for sequencing was peripheral blood. The receptors stem from a woman aged 50 to 60 with active or convalescent COVID-19.

The chain joins TRBV5-1 to TRBJ2-5; weak D call: TRBD2 (5 bases). The germline V gene has CDR1 SGHRS and CDR2 YFSETQ. The CDR3 has 12 residues. Trimming left V 2 bases short and J 5 bases short, with 7 bases between. CDR3: CASSFPGETQYF. In nucleotides, the CDR3 is TGCGCCAGCAGCTTTCCGGGGGAGACCCAGTACTTC.

This sequence joins TRBV6-6 and TRBJ1-1; D remains ambiguous. Trimming stripped 6 bases from V and 4 bases from J, with 6 bases between. CDR3 length equals 11 residues. Germline CDR1 is MNHNY and CDR2 is SVGAGI (reference sequence). The CDR3 DNA reads as TGTGCCAGCAGGGCCCGCACTGAAGCTTTCTTT. It is translated as CASRARTEAFF.

This sequence joins TRBV7-9 and TRBJ1-3; TRBD1 matches at 8 bases. The germline V gene encodes CDR1 SEHNR and CDR2 FQNEAQ (reference sequence). The CDR3 is 13 residues long. V shed 5 bases and J 6 bases; nucleotides not matched to a gene: 3. CDR3: CASSRGQENTIYF. CDR3 nucleotides: TGTGCCAGCAGCCGGGGACAGGAAAACACCATATATTTT.

The J gene is TRBJ1-3, the V gene TRBV6-1; 8 bases are a match to TRBD1. The trim removed 3 bases at V and 1 base at J, leaving 8 bases unmatched. The CDR3 runs 17 residues. In germline, CDR1 is MNHNS, CDR2 SASEGT. CDR3 sequence: CASSEKDRALSGNTIYF. The DNA of the CDR3 is TGTGCCAGCAGTGAGAAGGACAGGGCGCTTTCTGGAAACACCATATATTTT.

The CDR3 bases are TGTGCCAGCTCACCAACGCGGACAGGACTCACCGGGGAGCTGTTTTTT. Its translation is CASSPTRTGLTGELFF. The chain is built from TRBV18 and TRBJ2-2; 7 bases fit TRBD1. Trimming cost V 2 bases and J 4 bases; bases outside gene matches: 7. Germline assignment: CDR1 KGHSH and CDR2 LQKENI. The CDR3 sequence is 16 residues long.

V and J are TRBV2 and TRBJ2-7, with TRBD1 matching 9 bases. Trimming cost V 11 bases and J 2 bases; bases outside gene matches: 7. Germline V gene sequence: CDR1 SNHLY, CDR2 FYNNEI. The CDR3 contains 13 residues. The CDR3 region is CAGTRQGAYEQYF. The CDR3, as DNA: TGTGCCGGGACAAGACAGGGGGCCTACGAGCAGTACTTC.

The J gene is TRBJ1-3, the V gene TRBV5-5, with a possible D match to TRBD1 (6 bases). The CDR3 has 14 amino acids. Germline V gives CDR1 SGHKS, CDR2 YYEKEE (reference sequence). Trimming stripped 2 bases from V and 2 bases from J, with 8 bases between. The CDR3 bases are TGTGCCAGCAGCTTATGGGGGCCTGGAAACACCATATATTTT. This translates into CASSLWGPGNTIYF.

The chain has TRBV5-8 and TRBJ1-3; tentative D call: TRBD1 (6 bases). Trimming shortened V by 1 base and J by 4 bases, and 9 bases separated the two germline ends. CDR1 SGHTS and CDR2 YDEGEE come from the germline V gene. The CDR3 extends over 14 amino acids. CDR3 amino acids: CASSLYGQGNTIYF. The CDR3 nucleotides read TGTGCCAGCAGCTTGTACGGACAGGGAAACACCATATATTTT.

J is TRBJ2-3 and V is TRBV6-6, with 10 bases fitting TRBD2. V dropped 5 bases and J dropped 4; count of bases not matched to a gene: 9. The CDR3 has 16 residues. In germline, CDR1 is MNHNY, CDR2 SVGAGI (reference sequence). The DNA for the CDR3 is TGTGCCAGCAGTCGATCTCAGCGGGGGGGCTCAGATACGCAGTATTTT. Amino acids: CASSRSQRGGSDTQYF.

This chain joins TRBV29-1 and TRBJ2-1; D not certain. In germline, CDR1 is SQVTM, CDR2 ANQGSEA. This CDR3 comprises 15 residues. V lost 5 bases and J lost 0, with 14 bases in between. Here the CDR3 reads CSVSPKRSSYNEQFF. Written as DNA, the CDR3 is TGCAGCGTTTCCCCTAAGCGCAGCTCCTACAATGAGCAGTTCTTC.

Written as DNA, the CDR3 is TGTGCCAGCTCACCACCCGGGACAGGACTCTCTAACTATGGCTACACCTTC. Encoded protein: CASSPPGTGLSNYGYTF. The chain joins TRBV18 to TRBJ1-2; the match to TRBD1 covers 8 bases. V dropped 0 bases and J dropped 0; count of bases not matched to a gene: 6. This CDR3 comprises 17 residues. CDR1 is KGHSH and CDR2 is LQKENI in the germline V gene.

V is TRBV7-9 and J is TRBJ1-5, with TRBD1 matching over 8 bases. The J segment lost 5 bases and the V segment lost 2 bases, leaving 2 bases of the junction unmatched. The germline gives CDR1 SEHNR, CDR2 FQNEAQ (reference sequence). This CDR3 is built from 14 residues. This CDR3 reads CASSLTTGDQPQHF. The CDR3 DNA follows: TGTGCCAGCAGCTTAACGACAGGGGATCAGCCCCAGCATTTT.

The chain combines TRBV19 with TRBJ1-5, with no clear D. CDR3 length equals 13 residues. With 6 bases removed from V and 9 bases from J, the gap between germline ends came to 15 bases. CDR1 and CDR2 from the germline V gene are LNHDA and SQIVND (reference sequence). CDR3 region: CASRSQSFLPQHF. The CDR3 DNA follows: TGTGCCAGTAGATCCCAGTCGTTCCTGCCCCAGCATTTT.

This chain connects TRBV6-5 to TRBJ2-7, with 9 bases aligning to TRBD1. Germline assignment: CDR1 MNHEY and CDR2 SVGAGI. The CDR3 spans 15 residues. V trimming: 6 bases; J trimming: 2 bases; junction bases outside the gene matches: 8. CDR3 sequence reads: CASSSGQGFTYEQYF. The CDR3 bases are TGTGCCAGCAGCTCGGGACAGGGTTTTACCTACGAGCAGTACTTC.

This chain uses TRBV29-1 with TRBJ2-1, with D possibly TRBD2 on 6 matching bases. Trimming shortened V by 7 bases and J by 0 bases, and 19 bases separated the two germline ends. Germline loops: CDR1 SQVTM, CDR2 ANQGSEA. The CDR3 covers 16 residues. CDR3 sequence reads: CSAPAAGPSSYNEQFF. The CDR3 DNA is TGCAGCGCCCCGGCTGCGGGGCCGAGCTCCTACAATGAGCAGTTCTTC.

The chain links TRBV19 to TRBJ2-7, with TRBD2 identical over 10 bases. The length of the CDR3 is 14 residues. CDR1 LNHDA and CDR2 SQIVND come from the germline V gene (reference sequence). The V and J ends lost 5 bases and 0 bases, in that order; junction bases with no gene match: 1. CDR3 loop: CASSSSGSSYEQYF. CDR3 DNA sequence: TGTGCCAGTAGTTCTAGCGGGAGCTCCTACGAGCAGTACTTC.

The chain employs TRBV28 and TRBJ2-7; tentative D call: TRBD1 (5 bases). This CDR3 region has 16 residues. V was clipped by 3 bases and J by 2 bases, with 17 bases between them. CDR1 is MDHEN, CDR2 SYDVKM, per germline. The CDR3 DNA follows: TGTGCCAGCAGTTTTATCACCATCCCGACAGCCTACGAGCAGTACGTC. This codes for CASSFITIPTAYEQYV.

The chain carries TRBV1 and TRBJ2-1; no check of the table's D call, TRBD2, against the DNA was made. TRBV1 is noted as a pseudogene. This CDR3 region has 15 residues. The chain's CDR3 is CTSSRAGIREGEQFF. CDR3 bases: TGCACCAGCAGCCGAGCGGGTATCCGTGAGGGTGAGCAGTTCTTC.

The rearrangement uses TRBV15 and TRBJ2-5; D perhaps matches TRBD2 (6 bases). The length of the CDR3 is 16 residues. The germline gives CDR1 LNHNV, CDR2 YYDKDF (reference sequence). Trimming removed 3 bases at V and 4 bases at J, with 18 bases between. The chain's CDR3 is CATSRVQIAGGETQYF. In nucleotides, the CDR3 is TGTGCCACCAGCAGGGTCCAGATAGCCGGGGGAGAGACCCAGTACTTC.

The chain has TRBV11-2 and TRBJ2-2, with 9 bases fitting TRBD2. The germline CDR1 and CDR2 sequences are SGHAT and FQNNGV. CDR3 size: 16 residues. The J segment lost 5 bases and the V segment lost 6 bases, leaving 10 bases of the junction unmatched. Here the CDR3 reads CASRLPRGGETGELFF. As DNA, the CDR3 is TGTGCCAGCAGACTGCCGCGGGGGGGTGAGACCGGGGAGCTGTTTTTT.